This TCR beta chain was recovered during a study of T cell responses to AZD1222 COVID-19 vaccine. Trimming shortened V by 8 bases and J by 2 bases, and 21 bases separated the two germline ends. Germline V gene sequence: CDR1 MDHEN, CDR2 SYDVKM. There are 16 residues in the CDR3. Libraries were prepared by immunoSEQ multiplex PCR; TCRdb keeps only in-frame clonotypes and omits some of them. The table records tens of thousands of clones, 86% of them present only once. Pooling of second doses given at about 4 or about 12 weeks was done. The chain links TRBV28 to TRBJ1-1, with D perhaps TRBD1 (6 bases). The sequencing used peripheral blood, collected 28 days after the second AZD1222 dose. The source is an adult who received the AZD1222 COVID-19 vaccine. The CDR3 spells CASLRNPQGRNTEAFF. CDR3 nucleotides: TGTGCCAGCCTACGAAACCCACAGGGACGTAACACTGAAGCTTTCTTT.